Listed below are T cell receptor beta chains from one sample, sequenced in a study of identical twins. TCRdb ran MiXCR on the 5' RACE reads and lists one entry per CDR3 protein. The sample holds roughly 490,000 distinct CDR3 sequences, approximately 14% seen once. These data were also reused for a study on yellow fever vaccine responses in identical twins.

The sequencing sample was made of CD4+ T cells sorted from blood. Every receptor here comes from a woman aged 18-29 years in good health. CDR3s include the opening cysteine and the closing phenylalanine or tryptophan. The order of the fields is D gene, V gene, clone size, J gene, CDR3 DNA, CDR3 protein. A D gene is named only where the DNA matches it firmly. A row's size may be missing; if present it is once, few, many or a size class.

d_gene: NA; v_gene: TRBV12-3/TRBV12-4; abundance: few; j_gene: TRBJ2-2; CDR3nt: TGTGCCAGCAGGGCCCAGGGCAGGGGTCCCGGGGAGCTGTTTTTT; CDR3aa: CASRAQGRGPGELFF
d_gene: TRBD1; v_gene: TRBV20-1; abundance: NA; j_gene: TRBJ1-2; CDR3nt: TGCAGTGCTAGAGTCCTGAGACAGGGACAAAACTATGGCTACACCTTC; CDR3aa: CSARVLRQGQNYGYTF
d_gene: TRBD1; v_gene: TRBV2; abundance: few; j_gene: TRBJ2-1; CDR3nt: TGTGCCGGCGGGACAGGGTTCAATGAGCAGTTCTTC; CDR3aa: CAGGTGFNEQFF
d_gene: NA; v_gene: TRBV3-1; abundance: few; j_gene: TRBJ1-1; CDR3nt: TGTGCCAGCAGCCAATCGAACGGCATGAACACTGAAGCTTTCTTT; CDR3aa: CASSQSNGMNTEAFF
d_gene: NA; v_gene: TRBV3-1; abundance: few; j_gene: TRBJ2-1; CDR3nt: TGTGCCAGCAGCCAAGAAAAGATCCTAGCGAGGGGTAATGAGCAGTTCTTC; CDR3aa: CASSQEKILARGNEQFF
d_gene: NA; v_gene: TRBV7-9; abundance: NA; j_gene: TRBJ2-7; CDR3nt: TGTGCCAGCAGCTTAGGACTAGAATCTGTGCAGTACTTC; CDR3aa: CASSLGLESVQYF
d_gene: TRBD2; v_gene: TRBV6-2/TRBV6-3; abundance: NA; j_gene: TRBJ2-3; CDR3nt: TGTGCCAGCAGCCGGGAAACCCTAGCGGAGAGGACAGATACGCAGTATTTT; CDR3aa: CASSRETLAERTDTQYF
d_gene: TRBD2; v_gene: TRBV20-1; abundance: NA; j_gene: TRBJ2-5; CDR3nt: TGCAGTGCTGACAGCCGGACTAGCATGAAGACCCAGTACTTC; CDR3aa: CSADSRTSMKTQYF
d_gene: TRBD2; v_gene: TRBV27; abundance: NA; j_gene: TRBJ2-3; CDR3nt: TGTGCCAGCAGGCCTGTGGGCGGGAGGCACACAGATACGCAGTATTTT; CDR3aa: CASRPVGGRHTDTQYF
d_gene: NA; v_gene: TRBV10-3; abundance: few; j_gene: TRBJ2-5; CDR3nt: TGTGCCGCAGGGCCCCAAGAGACCCAGTACTTC; CDR3aa: CAAGPQETQYF
d_gene: TRBD1; v_gene: TRBV5-1; abundance: few; j_gene: TRBJ2-7; CDR3nt: TGCGCCAGCAGCGCAGCCGGGACAGCCTCCTACGAGCAGTACTTC; CDR3aa: CASSAAGTASYEQYF
d_gene: NA; v_gene: TRBV3-1; abundance: few; j_gene: TRBJ1-1; CDR3nt: TGTGCCAGCAGCGACGTCGTGAGGGGTGGTACTGAAGCTTTCTTT; CDR3aa: CASSDVVRGGTEAFF
d_gene: NA; v_gene: TRBV27; abundance: few; j_gene: TRBJ2-1; CDR3nt: TGTGCCAGCAGTCATGGACAGCCGAGCTCCTACAATGAGCAGTTCTTC; CDR3aa: CASSHGQPSSYNEQFF
d_gene: NA; v_gene: TRBV7-9; abundance: few; j_gene: TRBJ1-1; CDR3nt: TGTGCCAGCACCGATAGGGGGATGAACACTGAAGCTTTCTTT; CDR3aa: CASTDRGMNTEAFF